This T cell receptor beta chain was sequenced for a study of OX40 agonist ivuxolimab in advanced cancers. Study background: Participants, 82.7% male, averaged roughly 60 years of age, ranging from roughly 20 to 80.

As concerns this clone: Its antigen is not known.

General study findings and limits: With doses of 0.1-3.0 mg/kg, partial responders showed among the lowest clonal expansion.

Per germline, CDR1 SGHKS and CDR2 YYEKEE (reference sequence). The CDR3 has 16 residues. Trimming took 3 bases from V and 2 from J; bases not matched to a gene: 8. Clones were sequenced by immunoSEQ multiplex PCR, and TCRdb holds only the in-frame ones, with some missing. The data hold about 78,000 clones, with approximately 90% observed a single time. The sequencing used CD4+ or CD8+ T cells sorted from blood, collected in a trial of the OX40 agonist ivuxolimab. The rearrangement uses TRBV5-5 and TRBJ1-3; 7 bases line up with TRBD1. The clonotype originates from an adult with an advanced solid tumor such as melanoma, head and neck, liver or kidney cancer. CDR3 amino acids: CASSSSTGWPGNTIYF. In DNA, the CDR3 is TGTGCCAGCAGCTCCTCGACAGGGTGGCCTGGAAACACCATATATTTT.